This T cell receptor beta chain came from a study of T-cell reconstitution after alpha-beta-depleted transplantation in children. The junction had 8 bases not matched to a gene; V was cut back by 4 bases and J by 5 bases. CDR3 length: 15 amino acids. Germline loops: CDR1 SGHDT, CDR2 YYEEEE. This clonotype was seen repeatedly, ten times or more. TCRbeta library preparation incorporated unique molecular identifiers. A single record per CDR3 protein comes from TCRdb applying MiXCR to the PCR reads. In the table there are fewer than 120,000 distinct CDR3 sequences, 10% of which are singletons. The rearrangement uses TRBV5-6 and TRBJ2-5; 10 bases align to TRBD1. Sequences were derived from PBMCs from the stem cell graft donor, sampled from the stem cell graft. This clonotype originated in a human donor who donated a stem cell graft to a child with acute lymphoblastic leukemia. The DNA for the CDR3 is TGTGCCAGCAGCGTAGGGGGACAGGGGACGGAGACCCAGTACTTC. It specifies CASSVGGQGTETQYF.